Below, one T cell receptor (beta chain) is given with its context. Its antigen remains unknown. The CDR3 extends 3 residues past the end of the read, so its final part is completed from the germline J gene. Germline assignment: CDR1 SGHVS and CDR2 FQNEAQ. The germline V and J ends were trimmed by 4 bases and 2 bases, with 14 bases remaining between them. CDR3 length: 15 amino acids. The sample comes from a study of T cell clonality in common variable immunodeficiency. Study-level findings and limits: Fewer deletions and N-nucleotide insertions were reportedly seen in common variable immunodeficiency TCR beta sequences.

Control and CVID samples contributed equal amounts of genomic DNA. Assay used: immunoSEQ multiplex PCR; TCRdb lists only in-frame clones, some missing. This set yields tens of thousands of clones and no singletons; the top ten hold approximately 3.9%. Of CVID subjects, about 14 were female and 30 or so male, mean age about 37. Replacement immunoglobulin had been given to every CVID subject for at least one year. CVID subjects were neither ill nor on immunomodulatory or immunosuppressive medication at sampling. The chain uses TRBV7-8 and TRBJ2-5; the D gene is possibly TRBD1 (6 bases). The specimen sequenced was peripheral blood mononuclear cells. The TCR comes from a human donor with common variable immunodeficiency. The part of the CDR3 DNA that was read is TGTGCCAGCAGCTCCCGTAAGAGGGGGCAAGAGACC. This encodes CASSSRKRGQET. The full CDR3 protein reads CASSSRKRGQETQYF.